This entry describes one TCR beta chain. TCRdb itself ran the multiplex PCR reads through MiXCR, one entry per CDR3 protein. This table has hundreds of thousands of distinct CDR3 sequences, approximately 29% appearing once. The sample belongs to a study of breast tumors, draining lymph nodes, adjacent tissues. The lymph nodes were axillary draining lymph nodes from breast cancer patients. The specimen sequenced was axillary lymph node tissue. The TCR originated in a female donor with breast cancer. Some clones in this sample may be carry-over from other donors' samples.

The CDR3 sequence: CASSYGYRPDTDTQYF. In DNA form, the CDR3 reads TGTGCCAGCAGTTACGGTTACAGGCCCGACACAGATACGCAGTATTTT. The J gene is TRBJ2-3, the V gene TRBV6-2 or TRBV6-3; TRBD1 is a possible D gene (5 bases). Germline V gene sequence: CDR1 MNHEY, CDR2 SVGEGT. Deletions cut 2 bases from V and 2 bases from J, with 14 bases between. CDR3 length equals 16 residues.